This TCR beta chain comes out of a study of T cells after yellow fever vaccination. The table lists this clonotype with a few counts. TCRdb fed the 5' RACE reads into MiXCR, producing one record per CDR3 protein. The profile covers about 300,000 distinct CDR3 sequences, with less than 9.5% appearing a single time and 3% to 3.5% taken by the ten largest. This clonotype originated in a man aged 18-30 years who received the YFV17D yellow fever vaccine. This material consisted of CD4+ T cells sorted from PBMCs, taken 5 days after the yellow fever booster vaccination.

Here the CDR3 DNA reads TGTGCCAGCAGGCAACTAGCGGGGGGGGCCAATGAGCAGTTCTTC. Its protein is CASRQLAGGANEQFF. The chain has TRBV12-3 or TRBV12-4 and TRBJ2-1; TRBD2 matches at 13 bases. Trimming removed 6 bases from V and 6 bases from J; junction bases left unmatched: 5. This CDR3 has 15 residues.